These T cell receptor beta chains were read from a single sample in a study of T cell responses to AZD1222 COVID-19 vaccine. Clones were read by immunoSEQ multiplex PCR, and TCRdb kept only the in-frame ones, dropping some. The sample lists about 78,000 clones, about nine tenths seen once, with roughly 24% in the top ten. Here the sequenced sample was peripheral blood, taken on day 0 of AZD1222 vaccination. All receptors come from an adult in good health. Both conserved end residues are part of each CDR3. Fields, in order: D gene, clone size, J gene, V gene, CDR3 protein, CDR3 DNA. D genes are given only for firm matches. A clone size is listed for some rows: how often the clone was seen (once, few, many), or a class if it is expanded.

NA	once	TRBJ1-1	TRBV11-2	CASSTNLNTEAFF	TGTGCCAGCAGCACAAACTTGAACACTGAAGCTTTCTTT
TRBD1	NA	TRBJ1-6	TRBV6-5	CATRDRDNSPLHF	TGTGCCACCCGGGACAGGGATAATTCACCCCTCCACTTT
TRBD1	NA	TRBJ1-5	TRBV15	CATSRDGGQGAQPQHF	TGTGCCACCAGCAGAGATGGGGGACAGGGAGCGCAGCCCCAGCATTTT
TRBD2	NA	TRBJ2-7	TRBV4-1	CASSHLTSLAGVYEQYF	TGCGCCAGCAGCCATCTAACAAGCCTAGCGGGAGTCTACGAGCAGTACTTC
NA	NA	TRBJ1-2	TRBV7-9	CASSQGVNGYTF	TGTGCCAGCAGCCAAGGGGTTAATGGCTACACCTTC
TRBD2	NA	TRBJ2-4	TRBV11-2	CASSSALASGSYIQYF	TGTGCCAGCAGCTCGGCCCTGGCTAGCGGGAGTTACATTCAGTACTTC
TRBD2	NA	TRBJ2-7	TRBV6-2/TRBV6-3	CASSTGTTYEQYF	TGTGCCAGCAGTACCGGGACTACCTACGAGCAGTACTTC
TRBD1	NA	TRBJ1-1	TRBV5-6	CASNPWTGPMNTEAFF	TGTGCCAGCAACCCTTGGACAGGGCCCATGAACACTGAAGCTTTCTTT
NA	NA	TRBJ2-3	TRBV7-6	CASSLVGQLTDTQYF	TGTGCCAGCAGCTTAGTGGGACAACTCACAGATACGCAGTATTTT
TRBD1	NA	TRBJ1-2	TRBV25-1	CASSLTGNYGYTF	TGTGCCAGCAGTCTGACAGGGAACTATGGCTACACCTTC
NA	NA	TRBJ2-3	TRBV7-2	CASSFYSGDTDTQYF	TGTGCCAGCAGCTTCTATAGCGGAGACACAGATACGCAGTATTTT
TRBD2	NA	TRBJ2-7	TRBV9	CASSPSGSRAYEQYF	TGTGCCAGCAGCCCGAGCGGGAGTCGAGCCTACGAGCAGTACTTC
TRBD2	NA	TRBJ2-7	TRBV5-8	CASSLLAGGRREQYF	TGTGCCAGCAGCTTACTAGCGGGAGGGCGGCGGGAGCAGTACTTC
NA	NA	TRBJ1-4	TRBV2	CASAGQYTGEKLFF	TGTGCCAGCGCAGGACAGTACACGGGGGAAAAACTGTTTTTT
NA	NA	TRBJ2-7	TRBV28	CASQWGSGNVVEQYF	TGTGCCAGTCAGTGGGGGTCGGGGAATGTGGTCGAGCAGTACTTC
NA	NA	TRBJ2-7	TRBV7-9	CASSLSRPGSYEQYF	TGTGCCAGCAGCTTATCCCGACCGGGGTCCTACGAGCAGTACTTC
NA	NA	TRBJ2-3	TRBV28	CASSLATSTDTQYF	TGTGCCAGCAGTCTAGCGACTAGCACAGATACGCAGTATTTT
TRBD2	NA	TRBJ2-5	TRBV7-9	CASSKASGKAGRETQYF	TGTGCCAGCAGCAAGGCTAGCGGGAAGGCAGGAAGGGAGACCCAGTACTTC
NA	NA	TRBJ1-2	TRBV29-1	CSVLRGGDYGYTF	TGCAGCGTCCTCCGAGGGGGGGACTATGGCTACACCTTC
TRBD2	NA	TRBJ2-7	TRBV5-4	CASSLGVGGNGYEQYF	TGTGCCAGCAGCTTGGGGGTGGGAGGGAATGGCTACGAGCAGTACTTC
NA	NA	TRBJ2-3	TRBV6-4	CASSDSGTLTDTQYF	TGTGCCAGCAGTGACTCGGGGACTCTCACAGATACGCAGTATTTT
TRBD1	NA	TRBJ2-5	TRBV18	CASSPLTGRETQYF	TGTGCCAGCTCACCGCTGACAGGGCGGGAGACCCAGTACTTC